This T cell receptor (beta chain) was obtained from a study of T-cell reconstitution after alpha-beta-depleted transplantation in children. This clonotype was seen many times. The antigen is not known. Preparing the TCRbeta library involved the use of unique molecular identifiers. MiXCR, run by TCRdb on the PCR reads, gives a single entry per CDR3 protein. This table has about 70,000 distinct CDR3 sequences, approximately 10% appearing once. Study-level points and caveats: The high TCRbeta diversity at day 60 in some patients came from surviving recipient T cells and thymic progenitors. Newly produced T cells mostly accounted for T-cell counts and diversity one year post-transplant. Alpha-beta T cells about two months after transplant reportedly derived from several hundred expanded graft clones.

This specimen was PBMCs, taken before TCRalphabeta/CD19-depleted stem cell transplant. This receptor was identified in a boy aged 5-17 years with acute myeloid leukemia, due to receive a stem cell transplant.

CDR3 sequence (DNA): TGCGCCAGCAGGAAGGGGGTAGCGGGGGCCGCGCCCGTAACCTACAATGAGCAGTTCTTC. As protein: CASRKGVAGAAPVTYNEQFF. V usage is TRBV5-1 and J usage is TRBJ2-1; 9 bases map to TRBD2. Germline V gives CDR1 SGHRS, CDR2 YFSETQ. CDR3 length: 20 residues. The junction had 20 bases not matched to a gene; V was cut back by 5 bases and J by 2 bases.